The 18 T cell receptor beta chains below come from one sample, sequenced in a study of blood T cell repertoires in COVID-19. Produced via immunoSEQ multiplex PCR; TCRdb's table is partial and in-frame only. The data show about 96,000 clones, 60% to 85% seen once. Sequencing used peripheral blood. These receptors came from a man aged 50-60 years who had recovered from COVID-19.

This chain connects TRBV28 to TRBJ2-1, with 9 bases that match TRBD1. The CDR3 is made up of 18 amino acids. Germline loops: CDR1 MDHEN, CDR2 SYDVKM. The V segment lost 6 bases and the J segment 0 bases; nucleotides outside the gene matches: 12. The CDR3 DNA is TGTGCCAGCAGCCCCGGGACAGGGCCTTCTAGCTCCTACAATGAGCAGTTCTTC. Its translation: CASSPGTGPSSSYNEQFF.

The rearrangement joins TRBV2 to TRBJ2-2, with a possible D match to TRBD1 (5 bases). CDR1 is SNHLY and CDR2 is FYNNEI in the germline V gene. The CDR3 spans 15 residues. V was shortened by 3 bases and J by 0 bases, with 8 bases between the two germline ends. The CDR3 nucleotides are TGTGCCAGCAGTGACCAGGGTTCGAACACCGGGGAGCTGTTTTTT. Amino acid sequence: CASSDQGSNTGELFF.

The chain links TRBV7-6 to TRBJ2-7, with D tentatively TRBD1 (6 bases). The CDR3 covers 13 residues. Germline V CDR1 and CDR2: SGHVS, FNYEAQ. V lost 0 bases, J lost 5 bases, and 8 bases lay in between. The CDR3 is CASSLAQGNEQYF. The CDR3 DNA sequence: TGTGCCAGCAGCTTAGCCCAGGGGAACGAGCAGTACTTC. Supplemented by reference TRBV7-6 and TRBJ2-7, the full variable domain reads GAGVSQSPRYKVTKRGQDVALRCDPISGHVSLYWYRQALGQGPEFLTYFNYEAQQDKSGLPNDRFSAERPEGSISTLTIQRTEQRDSAMYRCASSLAQGNEQYFGPGTRLTVT.

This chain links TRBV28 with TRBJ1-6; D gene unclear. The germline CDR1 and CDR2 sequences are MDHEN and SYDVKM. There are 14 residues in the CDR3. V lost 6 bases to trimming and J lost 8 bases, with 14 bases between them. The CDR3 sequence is CASSLTVGDSPLHF. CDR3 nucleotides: TGTGCCAGCAGCCTTACAGTGGGTGATTCACCCCTCCACTTT.

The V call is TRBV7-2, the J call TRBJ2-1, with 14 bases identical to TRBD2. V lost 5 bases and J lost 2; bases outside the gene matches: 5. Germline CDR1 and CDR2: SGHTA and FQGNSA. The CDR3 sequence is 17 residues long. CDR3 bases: TGTGCCAGCAGCCCCGGACTAGCGGGGGGCCCCTACAATGAGCAGTTCTTC. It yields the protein CASSPGLAGGPYNEQFF.

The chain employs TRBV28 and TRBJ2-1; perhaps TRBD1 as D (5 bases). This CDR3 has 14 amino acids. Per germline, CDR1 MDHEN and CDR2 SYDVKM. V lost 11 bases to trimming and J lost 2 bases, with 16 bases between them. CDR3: CAAHQGGTYNEQFF. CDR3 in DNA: TGTGCCGCCCACCAGGGCGGTACCTACAATGAGCAGTTCTTC.

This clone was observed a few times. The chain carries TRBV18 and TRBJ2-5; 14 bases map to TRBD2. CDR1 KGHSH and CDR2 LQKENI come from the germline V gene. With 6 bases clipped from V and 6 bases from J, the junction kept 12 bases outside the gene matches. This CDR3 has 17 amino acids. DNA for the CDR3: TGTGCCAGCTCTCTACAGCCCGGGACTAGCGGGAGACAGACCCAGTACTTC. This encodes CASSLQPGTSGRQTQYF.

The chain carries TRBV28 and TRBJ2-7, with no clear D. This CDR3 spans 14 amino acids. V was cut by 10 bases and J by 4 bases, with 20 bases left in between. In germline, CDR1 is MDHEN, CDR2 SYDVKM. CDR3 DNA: TGTGCCACCACCAGCGATTTCAAACCGTACGAGCAGTACTTC. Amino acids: CATTSDFKPYEQYF.

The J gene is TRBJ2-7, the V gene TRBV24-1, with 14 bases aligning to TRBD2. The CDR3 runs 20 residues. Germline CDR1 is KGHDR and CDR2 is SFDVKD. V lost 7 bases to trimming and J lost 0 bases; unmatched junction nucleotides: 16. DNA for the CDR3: TGTGCCACCAGGGGCAGGGCCCGGGGGGGGACTAGCGGGAGCTCCTACGAGCAGTACTTC. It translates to CATRGRARGGTSGSSYEQYF.

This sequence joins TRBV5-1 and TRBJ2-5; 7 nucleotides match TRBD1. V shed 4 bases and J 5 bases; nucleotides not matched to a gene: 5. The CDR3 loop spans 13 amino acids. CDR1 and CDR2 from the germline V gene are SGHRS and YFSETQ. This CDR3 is CASSTRGRETQYF. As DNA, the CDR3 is TGCGCCAGCAGCACGAGGGGGCGTGAGACCCAGTACTTC.

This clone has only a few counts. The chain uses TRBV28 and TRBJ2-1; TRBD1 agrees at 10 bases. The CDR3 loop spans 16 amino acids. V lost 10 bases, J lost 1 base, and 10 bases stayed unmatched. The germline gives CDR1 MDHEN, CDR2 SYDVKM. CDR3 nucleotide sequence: TGTGCCACCGGACAGGGGGAGACCTTTTCCTACAATGAGCAGTTCTTC. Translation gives CATGQGETFSYNEQFF.

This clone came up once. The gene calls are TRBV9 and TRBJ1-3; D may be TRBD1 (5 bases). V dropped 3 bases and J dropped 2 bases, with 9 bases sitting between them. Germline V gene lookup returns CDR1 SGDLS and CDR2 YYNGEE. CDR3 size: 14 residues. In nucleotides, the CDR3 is TGTGCCAGCAGCGCAGGGCAAGCTGGAAACACCATATATTTT. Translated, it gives CASSAGQAGNTIYF.

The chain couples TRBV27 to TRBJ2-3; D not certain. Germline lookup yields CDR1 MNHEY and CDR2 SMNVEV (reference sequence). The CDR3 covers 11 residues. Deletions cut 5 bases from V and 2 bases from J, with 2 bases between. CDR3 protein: CASSHTDTQYF. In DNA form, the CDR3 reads TGTGCCAGCAGTCACACAGATACGCAGTATTTT.

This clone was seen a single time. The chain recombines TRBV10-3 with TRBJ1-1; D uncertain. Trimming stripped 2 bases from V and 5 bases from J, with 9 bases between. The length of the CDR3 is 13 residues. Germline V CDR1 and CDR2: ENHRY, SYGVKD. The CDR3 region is CAISEDQWTEAFF. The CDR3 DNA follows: TGTGCCATCAGTGAGGATCAGTGGACTGAAGCTTTCTTT.

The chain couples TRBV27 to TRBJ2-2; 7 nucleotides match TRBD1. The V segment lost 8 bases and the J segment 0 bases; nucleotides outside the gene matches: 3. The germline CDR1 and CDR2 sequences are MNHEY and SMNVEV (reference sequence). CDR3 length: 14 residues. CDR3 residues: CASDGTANTGELFF. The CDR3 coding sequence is TGTGCCAGCGACGGGACAGCGAACACCGGGGAGCTGTTTTTT.

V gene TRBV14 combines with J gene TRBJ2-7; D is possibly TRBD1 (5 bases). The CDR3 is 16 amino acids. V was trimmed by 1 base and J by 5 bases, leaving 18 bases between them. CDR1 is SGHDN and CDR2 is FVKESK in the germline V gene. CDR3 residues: CASSQGVWGRANEQYF. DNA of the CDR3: TGTGCCAGCAGCCAAGGTGTATGGGGCAGGGCCAACGAGCAGTACTTC.

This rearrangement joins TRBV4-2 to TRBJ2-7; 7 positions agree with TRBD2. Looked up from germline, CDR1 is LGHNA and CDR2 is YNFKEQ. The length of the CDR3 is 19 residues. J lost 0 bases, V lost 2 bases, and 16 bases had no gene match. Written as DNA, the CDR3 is TGTGCCAGCAGCCAAAGGGTGGCCTATGCGGGAGACCGCTCCTACGAGCAGTACTTC. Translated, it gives CASSQRVAYAGDRSYEQYF.

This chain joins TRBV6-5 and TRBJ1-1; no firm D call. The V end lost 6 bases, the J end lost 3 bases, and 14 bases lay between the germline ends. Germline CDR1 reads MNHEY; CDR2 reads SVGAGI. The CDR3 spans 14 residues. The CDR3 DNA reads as TGTGCCAGCAGCCCACCGGGGTGGGACACTGAAGCTTTCTTT. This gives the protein CASSPPGWDTEAFF.